These 19 T cell receptor beta chains originate from one sample sequenced in a study of blood T cell dynamics during melanoma immunotherapy. Time point here: pre-treatment baseline. Produced via immunoSEQ multiplex PCR; TCRdb's table is partial and in-frame only. In the table there are some 25,000 clones, roughly 87% of which are singletons. Sequencing was performed on blood, taken from a patient treated with checkpoint blockade. The receptors here all came from a human donor with melanoma.

This chain links TRBV2 with TRBJ2-4, with D maybe TRBD1 (5 bases). Germline V gene sequence: CDR1 SNHLY, CDR2 FYNNEI. The CDR3 consists of 12 residues. V was cut by 5 bases and J by 12 bases, with 14 bases left in between. The CDR3 nucleotides read TGTGCCAGCAGTACGGACACCGGGTATCAGTACTTC. It yields the protein CASSTDTGYQYF.

V is TRBV7-3 and J is TRBJ2-1; tentatively, D is TRBD2 (6 bases). The V gene lost 3 bases and the J gene lost 6 bases, with 12 bases spanning the gap. The germline CDR1 and CDR2 sequences are SGHTA and FQGTGA. The CDR3 totals 14 residues. CDR3 region: CASSLSLARNEQFF. In DNA, the CDR3 is TGTGCCAGCAGCTTGTCCCTAGCGCGCAATGAGCAGTTCTTC.

The chain links TRBV18 to TRBJ2-7; 7 bases map to TRBD1. The V and J ends lost 3 bases and 6 bases, in that order; junction bases with no gene match: 2. Germline CDR1 reads KGHSH; CDR2 reads LQKENI. The CDR3 sequence is 12 residues long. The CDR3 region is CASSPGDSEQYF. CDR3 DNA sequence: TGTGCCAGCTCACCCGGGGACAGCGAGCAGTACTTC. Together with reference TRBV18 and TRBJ2-7, the CDR3 gives the full variable domain: NAGVMQNPRHLVRRRGQEARLRCSPMKGHSHVYWYRQLPEEGLKFMVYLQKENIIDESGMPKERFSAEFPKEGPSILRIQQVVRGDSAAYFCASSPGDSEQYFGPGTRLTVT.

The chain uses TRBV27 and TRBJ1-2, with TRBD1 as a possible D gene (6 bases). Germline V lookup: CDR1 MNHEY, CDR2 SMNVEV (reference sequence). The V end lost 5 bases, the J end lost 1 base, and 14 bases lay between the germline ends. This CDR3 has 15 amino acids. This CDR3 is CASSPFRGRNYGYTF. Written as DNA, the CDR3 is TGTGCCAGCAGTCCTTTTCGGGGGCGTAACTATGGCTACACCTTC.

This clone was recorded once. The junction departs from germline at one end; a sequencing error may be responsible. J is TRBJ2-5 and V is TRBV7-3; 7 nucleotides agree with TRBD1. The germline V gene has CDR1 SGHTA and CDR2 FQGTGA. CDR3 length: 15 amino acids. This CDR3 reads CASSVTGTAQETQYF. CDR3 DNA sequence: TGTGCCAGCAGCGTAACCGGGACAGCACAAGAGACCCAGTACTTC.

The chain recombines TRBV7-3 with TRBJ2-3; possible D gene TRBD2, 5 bases. This CDR3 contains 14 residues. Per the germline V gene, CDR1 is SGHTA and CDR2 is FQGTGA. V lost 1 base to trimming and J lost 0 bases, with 5 bases between them. CDR3 coding DNA: TGTGCCAGCAGCTTAAGCGGGAGCACAGATACGCAGTATTTT. Its translation: CASSLSGSTDTQYF. The full variable domain, its missing parts supplied by reference TRBV7-3 and TRBJ2-3, is GAGVSQTPSNKVTEKGKYVELRCDPISGHTALYWYRQSLGQGPEFLIYFQGTGAADDSGLPNDRFFAVRPEGSVSTLKIQRTERGDSAVYLCASSLSGSTDTQYFGPGTRLTVL.

J is TRBJ2-7 and V is TRBV2; 10 bases line up with TRBD2. CDR3 size: 19 residues. Trimming cost V 0 bases and J 2 bases; bases outside gene matches: 13. Germline V lookup: CDR1 SNHLY, CDR2 FYNNEI. Written as DNA, the CDR3 is TGTGCCAGCAGTGAAGCGAAAGGGGCCGGGACTAGCGTTACCTACGAGCAGTACTTC. This gives the protein CASSEAKGAGTSVTYEQYF.

This rearrangement joins TRBV11-2 to TRBJ2-7, with 8 positions matching TRBD2. The trim removed 1 base at V and 2 bases at J, leaving 1 base unmatched. The germline V gene encodes CDR1 SGHAT and CDR2 FQNNGV. CDR3 size: 14 residues. CDR3 sequence reads: CASSLAGGTYEQYF. The CDR3 nucleotides read TGTGCCAGCAGCTTAGCGGGAGGGACCTACGAGCAGTACTTC.

V and J are TRBV11-3 and TRBJ1-1; perhaps TRBD1 as D (6 bases). CDR3 length: 13 residues. With 1 base removed from V and 7 bases from J, the gap between germline ends came to 10 bases. Germline CDR1 and CDR2: SGHNT and YENEEA. CDR3 bases: TGTGCCAGCAGCTTAGGGGGGGCCGGTGAAGCTTTCTTT. Translated, it gives CASSLGGAGEAFF.

The CDR3 sequence: CASSSHRSNTGELFF. The CDR3 DNA follows: TGCGCCAGCAGCTCTCATAGGAGTAACACCGGGGAGCTGTTTTTT. This chain links TRBV5-1 with TRBJ2-2; D is undetermined. V was clipped by 3 bases and J by 2 bases, with 11 bases between them. Germline V lookup: CDR1 SGHRS, CDR2 YFSETQ. There are 15 residues in the CDR3.

This clone was counted a single time. V gene TRBV7-8 combines with J gene TRBJ1-6; no firm D call. The CDR3 consists of 16 residues. Trimming took 3 bases from V and 0 from J, leaving 9 bases between them. Looked up from germline, CDR1 is SGHVS and CDR2 is FQNEAQ. The CDR3 bases are TGTGCCAGCAGCTTGGAGGGAAGCTCCTATAATTCACCCCTCCACTTT. Its translation is CASSLEGSSYNSPLHF. The full variable domain, its missing parts supplied by reference TRBV7-8 and TRBJ1-6, is GAGVSQSPRYKVAKRGQDVALRCDPISGHVSLFWYQQALGQGPEFLTYFQNEAQLDKSGLPSDRFFAERPEGSVSTLKIQRTQQEDSAVYLCASSLEGSSYNSPLHFGNGTRLTVT.

The V and J genes are TRBV7-3 and TRBJ2-1; D gene unclear. CDR1 and CDR2 (germline): SGHTA, FQGTGA. Trimming stripped 0 bases from V and 4 bases from J, with 4 bases between. This CDR3 is 13 amino acids long. CDR3 sequence reads: CASSLTGYNEQFF. The CDR3 DNA sequence: TGTGCCAGCAGCTTAACTGGTTACAATGAGCAGTTCTTC.

The chain has TRBV27 and TRBJ1-4; 9 nucleotides match TRBD1. This CDR3 comprises 15 residues. With 2 bases clipped from V and 4 bases from J, the junction kept 2 bases outside the gene matches. CDR1 and CDR2 from the germline V gene are MNHEY and SMNVEV (reference sequence). The CDR3, as DNA: TGTGCCAGCAGTTTACAGACAGGGGGTAATGAAAAACTGTTTTTT. As protein: CASSLQTGGNEKLFF.

The chain joins TRBV5-1 to TRBJ2-5; TRBD2 matches at 7 bases. With V trimmed by 4 bases and J by 1 base, 7 bases remained unmatched. Germline V lookup: CDR1 SGHRS, CDR2 YFSETQ. The CDR3 is 15 residues long. The CDR3 DNA reads as TGCGCCAGCAGCCCGGCGGGAGCTATCCAAGAGACCCAGTACTTC. Protein sequence: CASSPAGAIQETQYF.

The table lists this clone with a few counts. The V call is TRBV7-8, the J call TRBJ2-7, with a weak D call TRBD2 (5 bases). The CDR3 spans 13 residues. Trimming removed 5 bases at V and 2 bases at J, with 10 bases between. From germline, CDR1 is SGHVS and CDR2 FQNEAQ. The CDR3 reads CASSGSLTYEQYF. DNA for the CDR3: TGTGCCAGCAGCGGGAGTCTAACCTACGAGCAGTACTTC.

The chain recombines TRBV6-1 with TRBJ2-7; perhaps TRBD2 as D (5 bases). The CDR3 consists of 14 residues. Germline V gene data show CDR1 as MNHNS and CDR2 as SASEGT. V lost 1 base to trimming and J lost 6 bases, with 13 bases between them. CDR3 nucleotides: TGTGCCAGCAGTGAAGGGACGGGAATGGTCGAGCAGTACTTC. Amino acids: CASSEGTGMVEQYF.

A single count supports this clone. The CDR3 DNA reads as TGTGCCAGCAGCAAAGGACACGGCCCTTTCTTGGGATCCTACGAGCAGTACTTC. It encodes CASSKGHGPFLGSYEQYF. The gene calls are TRBV21-1 and TRBJ2-7. TRBV21-1 is marked as a pseudogene. The CDR3 extends over 18 amino acids.

There are a few counts of this clone. The gene calls are TRBV5-1 and TRBJ2-3, with 9 nucleotides matching TRBD2. Trimming removed 6 bases from V and 3 bases from J; junction bases left unmatched: 11. The CDR3 runs 16 residues. Germline CDR1 reads SGHRS; CDR2 reads YFSETQ. The CDR3 sequence is CASISTAGGPTDTQYF. In nucleotides, the CDR3 is TGCGCCAGCATCTCAACCGCGGGAGGGCCAACAGATACGCAGTATTTT.

The genes are TRBV5-1 and TRBJ1-1, with TRBD1 as a possible D gene (5 bases). The V and J ends lost 0 bases and 4 bases respectively, with 13 bases between them. Germline V gene data show CDR1 as SGHRS and CDR2 as YFSETQ. The length of the CDR3 is 15 residues. The CDR3 bases are TGCGCCAGCAGCTTGGTAGGGGTTAGTGGCACTGAAGCTTTCTTT. This codes for CASSLVGVSGTEAFF.